The clone carrying this TCR beta chain was observed a few times. What it recognizes is unknown. The ends were cut back, 2 bases at V and 3 bases at J, with 8 bases in the middle. Germline CDR1 reads SGHRS; CDR2 reads YFSETQ. CDR3 size: 14 residues. The entry originates in a study of T-cell reconstitution after alpha-beta-depleted transplantation in children. Preparation of the TCRbeta library used unique molecular identifiers. MiXCR, applied by TCRdb to the PCR reads, yields one record per CDR3 protein. The profile shows about 980,000 distinct CDR3 sequences, about 29% of them singletons. Study conclusions and caveats: Elevated TCRbeta diversity at day 60 was traced, in some patients, to surviving recipient T cells and thymic progenitors. As was reported, about two months after transplant, alpha-beta T cells came from several hundred expanded graft clones. Newly produced T cells mostly accounted for T-cell counts and diversity one year post-transplant.

The specimen was PBMCs, mostly from graft donor cells, collected 360 days after TCRalphabeta/CD19-depleted stem cell transplant. This TCR was recovered from a boy in the first two years of life who had a stem cell transplant for SCID, so the T cells may come from the graft donor. This chain links TRBV5-1 with TRBJ1-4; D remains ambiguous. CDR3 sequence (DNA): TGCGCCAGCAGCTTCGGAGCACCTAATGAAAAACTGTTTTTT. Translating it yields CASSFGAPNEKLFF.